The 14 T cell receptor beta chains below were found in one sample sequenced in a study of T cell responses to AZD1222 COVID-19 vaccine. Only in-frame clones appear in the TCRdb table, and some are missing; sequencing was by immunoSEQ multiplex PCR. The data show 150,000 to 200,000 clones, roughly nine tenths seen once. The material sequenced was peripheral blood, taken 28 days after the second AZD1222 dose. The receptors were sampled from an adult who received the AZD1222 COVID-19 vaccine.

The rearrangement uses TRBV12-5 and TRBJ2-7; weak D call: TRBD1 (6 bases). Looked up from germline, CDR1 is LGHNT and CDR2 is FRNRAP. Trimming pared 5 bases from V and 1 base from J, leaving 12 bases between. CDR3 size: 14 residues. CDR3 in amino acids: CASGPPTGSYEQYF. The CDR3 nucleotides read TGTGCTAGTGGTCCCCCGACAGGTTCCTACGAGCAGTACTTC. The complete variable domain, with remaining parts taken from reference TRBV12-5 and TRBJ2-7, reads DARVTQTPRHKVTEMGQEVTMRCQPILGHNTVFWYRQTMMQGLELLAYFRNRAPLDDSGMPKDRFSAEMPDATLATLKIQPSEPRDSAVYFCASGPPTGSYEQYFGPGTRLTVT.

The rearrangement joins TRBV4-2 to TRBJ1-1; weak D call: TRBD1 (5 bases). CDR1 and CDR2 from the germline V gene are LGHNA and YNFKEQ. This CDR3 comprises 14 residues. Trimming took 1 base from V and 2 from J, leaving 8 bases between them. The CDR3 reads CASSQGGANTEAFF. The CDR3 DNA follows: TGTGCCAGCAGCCAAGGAGGGGCTAACACTGAAGCTTTCTTT.

This clone was detected only once. The rearrangement uses TRBV30 and TRBJ1-3; the D is unclear. Germline V gene sequence: CDR1 GTSNPN, CDR2 SVGIG (reference sequence). The CDR3 totals 13 residues. V dropped 4 bases and J dropped 1 base, with 8 bases sitting between them. In DNA form, the CDR3 reads TGTGCCTGGATAGAATGGTCTGGAAACACCATATATTTT. Translated, it gives CAWIEWSGNTIYF.

This clone was detected once. This chain joins TRBV4-1 and TRBJ2-3, with TRBD2 matching 9 bases. After removal of 4 bases from V and 3 bases from J, the junction contained 8 bases not matched to a gene. CDR1 and CDR2 from the germline V gene are MGHRA and YSYEKL. The length of the CDR3 is 16 residues. CDR3 DNA: TGCGCCAGCAGCCTCAAACTAGCGGGTCTGACAGATACGCAGTATTTT. Translating gives CASSLKLAGLTDTQYF.

V usage is TRBV4-1 and J usage is TRBJ1-6; D ambiguous. The CDR3 runs to 17 residues. Germline CDR1 is MGHRA and CDR2 is YSYEKL. V lost 0 bases, J lost 6 bases, and 15 bases lay in between. The CDR3 region has the DNA TGCGCCAGCAGCCAAGAACCCAGTACTAACATTAATTCACCCCTCCACTTT. It specifies CASSQEPSTNINSPLHF.

V and J are TRBV19 and TRBJ2-3, with D possibly matching TRBD1 (5 bases). From germline, CDR1 is LNHDA and CDR2 SQIVND (reference sequence). The CDR3 is 13 residues long. The germline V and J ends were trimmed by 3 bases and 6 bases, with 10 bases remaining between them. In DNA, the CDR3 is TGTGCCAGTAGTATCCAGGGAAGTGATACGCAGTATTTT. Protein sequence: CASSIQGSDTQYF. Drawing the rest from reference TRBV19 and TRBJ2-3, the complete variable domain is DGGITQSPKYLFRKEGQNVTLSCEQNLNHDAMYWYRQDPGQGLRLIYYSQIVNDFQKGDIAEGYSVSREKKESFPLTVTSAQKNPTAFYLCASSIQGSDTQYFGPGTRLTVL.

The V call is TRBV6-5, the J call TRBJ1-1; D perhaps matches TRBD1 (5 bases). This CDR3 region has 14 residues. Trimming cost V 7 bases and J 7 bases, with 19 bases left between them. The V gene's germline CDR1 is MNHEY and CDR2 SVGAGI. DNA of the CDR3: TGTGCCAGCAAGAACTTAGCCGGGACTGGTGAAGCTTTCTTT. It encodes CASKNLAGTGEAFF.

J is TRBJ2-7 and V is TRBV7-2; D is perhaps TRBD2 (8 bases). The CDR3 contains 16 residues. Trimming shortened V by 5 bases and J by 0 bases, and 17 bases separated the two germline ends. The germline V gene has CDR1 SGHTA and CDR2 FQGNSA. The CDR3 coding sequence is TGTGCCAGCAGCAGACAGGGCGGGGGGAACTCCTACGAGCAGTACTTC. Protein sequence: CASSRQGGGNSYEQYF.

V gene TRBV5-4 combines with J gene TRBJ2-7, with 8 bases lining up with TRBD1. Per the germline V gene, CDR1 is SGHNT and CDR2 is YYREEE (reference sequence). The junction had 5 bases not matched to a gene; V was cut back by 4 bases and J by 2 bases. There are 14 residues in the CDR3. This CDR3 reads CASSPGQGAYEQYF. The CDR3 DNA reads TGTGCCAGCAGCCCAGGACAGGGAGCCTACGAGCAGTACTTC.

The V gene is TRBV4-3, the J gene TRBJ1-2, with D perhaps matching TRBD1 (6 bases). Trimming removed 0 bases at V and 4 bases at J, with 9 bases between. The CDR3 runs to 14 residues. CDR1 LGHNA and CDR2 YSLEER come from the germline V gene. The CDR3: CASSQDQTGYGYTF. The CDR3 DNA is TGCGCCAGCAGCCAAGATCAGACAGGCTATGGCTACACCTTC.

The rearrangement uses TRBV5-4 and TRBJ1-3; 7 nucleotides line up with TRBD1. Losses at the gene ends were 0 bases for V and 2 bases for J; bases not matched to a gene: 2. CDR1 SGHNT and CDR2 YYREEE come from the germline V gene (reference sequence). CDR3 length equals 15 residues. The CDR3 region has the DNA TGTGCCAGCAGCTTGGCCGGGACAGCTGGAAACACCATATATTTT. It translates to CASSLAGTAGNTIYF.

This clone was recorded only once. The J gene is TRBJ1-5, the V gene TRBV18, with TRBD1 identical over 8 bases. This CDR3 has 18 residues. V shed 5 bases and J 1 base; nucleotides not matched to a gene: 13. CDR1 is KGHSH, CDR2 LQKENI, per germline. This chain's CDR3 is CASSELSQGGRSNQPQHF. In DNA, the CDR3 is TGTGCCAGCTCAGAACTTTCACAGGGGGGAAGGAGCAATCAGCCCCAGCATTTT. The full variable domain, rest sourced from reference TRBV18 and TRBJ1-5, is NAGVMQNPRHLVRRRGQEARLRCSPMKGHSHVYWYRQLPEEGLKFMVYLQKENIIDESGMPKERFSAEFPKEGPSILRIQQVVRGDSAAYFCASSELSQGGRSNQPQHFGDGTRLSIL.

V and J are TRBV13 and TRBJ1-2; D is uncertain. CDR3 size: 15 residues. In germline, CDR1 is PRHDT, CDR2 FYEKMQ (reference sequence). The germline V and J ends were trimmed by 6 bases and 0 bases, with 14 bases remaining between them. The CDR3 here is CASRQAGEANYGYTF. The CDR3 coding sequence is TGTGCCAGCAGACAAGCCGGGGAGGCTAACTATGGCTACACCTTC.

The chain combines TRBV6-5 with TRBJ1-4; 7 positions agree with TRBD1. The CDR3 runs 15 residues. V was pared by 6 bases and J by 0 bases, with 4 bases of the junction left unmatched. The germline V gene has CDR1 MNHEY and CDR2 SVGAGI. The chain's CDR3 is CASRAGTATNEKLFF. CDR3 bases: TGTGCCAGCAGAGCCGGGACAGCAACTAATGAAAAACTGTTTTTT.